The next 4 T cell receptor beta chains were all read from a single sample in a study of blood T cell repertoires in COVID-19. The assay was immunoSEQ multiplex PCR, and TCRdb's table has in-frame clones only and misses some. This sample has around 120,000 clones, with nearly 90% found just once. Sample: peripheral blood. These receptor sequences come from a woman aged 55-75 years with COVID-19, enrolled during active disease.

V is TRBV7-2 and J is TRBJ1-2; a weak D match, TRBD1 (6 bases). This CDR3 contains 15 residues. V was shortened by 2 bases and J by 6 bases, with 16 bases between the two germline ends. The germline CDR1 and CDR2 sequences are SGHTA and FQGNSA. The CDR3 sequence is CASSLQQGRGDGYTF. CDR3 coding DNA: TGTGCCAGCAGCTTACAGCAGGGGAGAGGGGATGGCTACACCTTC.

The chain combines TRBV12-5 with TRBJ1-2; 8 bases agree with TRBD1. This CDR3 spans 15 amino acids. Trimming at V came to 0 bases and at J to 3 bases, leaving 3 bases not matched to a gene. Germline-derived CDR1 and CDR2 are LGHNT and FRNRAP. Here the CDR3 DNA reads TGTGCTAGTGGTTTGGTATACAGGGGGTACTATGGCTACACCTTC. It specifies CASGLVYRGYYGYTF.

The CDR3 coding sequence is TGTGCCAGCAGGTTGGGGGCCCGCACAGATACGCAGTATTTT. This translates into CASRLGARTDTQYF. The chain combines TRBV7-2 with TRBJ2-3; a weak D match, TRBD1 (6 bases). Germline V gene lookup returns CDR1 SGHTA and CDR2 FQGNSA. This CDR3 has 14 amino acids. Trimming shortened V by 6 bases and J by 1 base, and 11 bases separated the two germline ends.

The CDR3 is CASSLGPGLAGETQYF. The CDR3 DNA follows: TGCGCCAGCAGCTTGGGCCCGGGACTAGCGGGGGAGACCCAGTACTTC. The chain recombines TRBV5-1 with TRBJ2-5, with 13 bases fitting TRBD2. The CDR3 is made up of 16 amino acids. After removal of 0 bases from V and 5 bases from J, the junction contained 4 bases not matched to a gene. Germline CDR1 SGHRS, CDR2 YFSETQ.